The 11 T cell receptor beta chains presented below share a single source sample, sequenced in a study of Ad26.COV2.S vaccination and SARS-CoV-2 variants. Treatment noted: about 20 received Ad26.COV2.S at low or high dose, single or two shots; five or six received placebo; per-sample allocation not given. Day 63 after the first injection of vaccine or placebo was the sampling time. The method was immunoSEQ multiplex PCR; TCRdb's version includes in-frame clones alone and lacks a portion of them. This sample has under 550,000 clones, with 80% to 95% found just once. Source: peripheral blood, taken in a trial of Ad26.COV2.S vaccine versus placebo. These TCRs come from a person aged 18-65 years who received the Ad26.COV2.S COVID-19 vaccine or a placebo.

V is TRBV18 and J is TRBJ2-3; 7 bases map to TRBD2. J lost 7 bases, V lost 3 bases, and 13 bases had no gene match. CDR1 and CDR2 (germline): KGHSH, LQKENI. The CDR3 runs 16 residues. The CDR3 bases are TGTGCCAGCTCACCCCCCACTAGCGCCGGCTCCAATACGCAGTATTTT. Amino acid sequence: CASSPPTSAGSNTQYF. The full variable domain, with the rest looked up from reference TRBV18 and TRBJ2-3, is NAGVMQNPRHLVRRRGQEARLRCSPMKGHSHVYWYRQLPEEGLKFMVYLQKENIIDESGMPKERFSAEFPKEGPSILRIQQVVRGDSAAYFCASSPPTSAGSNTQYFGPGTRLTVL.

V gene TRBV4-3 combines with J gene TRBJ2-7; 11 positions match TRBD2. The J segment lost 4 bases and the V segment lost 0 bases, leaving 8 bases of the junction unmatched. CDR1 and CDR2 from the germline V gene are LGHNA and YSLEER. There are 17 residues in the CDR3. This chain's CDR3 is CASSQDSLAGGLYEQYF. For the CDR3, the DNA is TGCGCCAGCAGCCAAGATAGTCTAGCGGGAGGACTTTACGAGCAGTACTTC.

The V call is TRBV12-5, the J call TRBJ2-2; perhaps TRBD1 as D (6 bases). The V end was cut by 4 bases, the J end by 3 bases, with 9 bases between. CDR1 is LGHNT and CDR2 is FRNRAP in the germline V gene. This CDR3 comprises 14 residues. The CDR3 DNA follows: TGTGCTAGTGGTTCGACAGGAGACACCGGGGAGCTGTTTTTT. Its translation is CASGSTGDTGELFF.

This clone was detected once. This chain links TRBV19 with TRBJ1-2, with D tentatively TRBD1 (5 bases). The CDR3 loop spans 16 amino acids. V was cut by 5 bases and J by 4 bases, with 20 bases left in between. In germline, CDR1 is LNHDA, CDR2 SQIVND (reference sequence). The CDR3 bases are TGTGCCAGTAGTCTCGAACCCGGGGACCAGATCTATGGCTACACCTTC. Translated: CASSLEPGDQIYGYTF.

V is TRBV11-2 and J is TRBJ2-1; a weak D match, TRBD1 (5 bases). This CDR3 is built from 12 residues. CDR1 SGHAT and CDR2 FQNNGV come from the germline V gene. The V end lost 1 base, the J end lost 8 bases, and 6 bases lay between the germline ends. DNA of the CDR3: TGTGCCAGCAGCTTAGGGGGCCATGAGCAGTTCTTC. This encodes CASSLGGHEQFF.

The chain is built from TRBV30 and TRBJ2-7; D gene uncertain. Germline assignment: CDR1 GTSNPN and CDR2 SVGIG (reference sequence). The CDR3 is 15 residues long. The germline V and J ends were trimmed by 3 bases and 2 bases, with 17 bases remaining between them. The CDR3 DNA sequence: TGTGCCTGGAGGCCCGCGCAAATCAGGACCTACGAGCAGTACTTC. It specifies CAWRPAQIRTYEQYF.

The genes are TRBV28 and TRBJ2-5; possibly TRBD1 for D (6 bases). CDR3 length: 13 residues. Per the germline V gene, CDR1 is MDHEN and CDR2 is SYDVKM. Between the trimmed V and J ends, which lost 8 bases and 4 bases, there was a span of 14 bases. Here the CDR3 reads CASPQGFTETQYF. In nucleotides, the CDR3 is TGTGCCAGCCCCCAGGGGTTTACAGAGACCCAGTACTTC.

This clone has a single count. The CDR3 DNA follows: TGCAGCGTACAAGGGGAGCGCGGGGGCTACACCTTC. Protein: CSVQGERGGYTF. The J gene is TRBJ1-2, the V gene TRBV29-1; D may be TRBD1 (5 bases). This CDR3 comprises 12 residues. Trimming pared 6 bases from V and 8 bases from J, leaving 16 bases between. The germline V gene has CDR1 SQVTM and CDR2 ANQGSEA.

The gene calls are TRBV5-8 and TRBJ2-1; D remains unclear. The germline gives CDR1 SGHTS, CDR2 YDEGEE. V was clipped by 0 bases and J by 5 bases, with 12 bases between them. The CDR3 has 15 amino acids. CDR3 loop: CASSLEVGPHNEQFF. Written as DNA, the CDR3 is TGTGCCAGCAGCTTGGAAGTAGGTCCCCACAATGAGCAGTTCTTC.

In its sample, this clone was seen once. The chain is built from TRBV28 and TRBJ2-7, with TRBD1 matching 8 bases. CDR3 length: 13 amino acids. Germline CDR1 reads MDHEN; CDR2 reads SYDVKM. After removal of 3 bases from V and 4 bases from J, the junction contained 2 bases not matched to a gene. The CDR3 sequence: CASSLGTGYEQYF. For the CDR3, the DNA is TGTGCCAGCAGTTTGGGGACAGGATACGAGCAGTACTTC.

This clone was counted a single time. The rearrangement links TRBV10-3 to TRBJ2-7, with D possibly being TRBD1 (5 bases). The germline V and J ends were trimmed by 2 bases and 0 bases, with 11 bases remaining between them. CDR3 length: 15 residues. Germline CDR1 is ENHRY and CDR2 is SYGVKD. The CDR3 region is CAISELQEVSYEQYF. The CDR3 bases are TGTGCCATCAGTGAGCTACAGGAAGTCTCCTACGAGCAGTACTTC.